This T cell receptor beta chain is drawn from a study of blood T cell repertoires in COVID-19. Turning to the study itself: Whether acute or convalescent, the COVID-19 samples came from the United States, Italy and Spain. Sources were T cells, B-cell-depleted T cells, or PBMCs; the material itself was cDNA or gDNA.

Germline V gene sequence: CDR1 SGHNT, CDR2 YYREEE (reference sequence). This CDR3 comprises 13 residues. With 0 bases removed from V and 8 bases from J, the gap between germline ends came to 9 bases. Original methodology: Counts of nucleated cells, estimated from reference gene primer amplification, were obtained. Data came from immunoSEQ multiplex PCR; TCRdb stores just in-frame clones and leaves some out. Clone size and the V and J calls come from that table; the DNA yielded D and trimming. This table has 110,000 to 150,000 clones, roughly three quarters appearing once. The chain joins TRBV5-4 to TRBJ1-3; D unclear. Input material: peripheral blood. This TCR came from a woman aged 55-75 years with acute or convalescent COVID-19. The CDR3 spells CASSLGPVDTIYF. CDR3 in DNA: TGTGCCAGCAGCTTGGGTCCTGTAGACACCATATATTTT.